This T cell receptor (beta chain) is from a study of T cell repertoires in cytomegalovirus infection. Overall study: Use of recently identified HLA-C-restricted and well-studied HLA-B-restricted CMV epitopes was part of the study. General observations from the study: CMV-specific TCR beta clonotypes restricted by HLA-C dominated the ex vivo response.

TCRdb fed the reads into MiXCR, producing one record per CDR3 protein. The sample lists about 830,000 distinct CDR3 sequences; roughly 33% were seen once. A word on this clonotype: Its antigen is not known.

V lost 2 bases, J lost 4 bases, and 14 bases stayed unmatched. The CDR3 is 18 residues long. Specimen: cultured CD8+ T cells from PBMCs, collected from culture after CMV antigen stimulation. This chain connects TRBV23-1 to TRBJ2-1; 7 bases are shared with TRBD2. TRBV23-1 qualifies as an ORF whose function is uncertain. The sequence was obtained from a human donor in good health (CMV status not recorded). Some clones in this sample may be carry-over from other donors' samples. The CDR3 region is CASSQLGGGRTKYNEQFF. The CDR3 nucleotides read TGCGCCAGCAGTCAACTTGGGGGGGGTAGAACAAAATACAATGAGCAGTTCTTC.